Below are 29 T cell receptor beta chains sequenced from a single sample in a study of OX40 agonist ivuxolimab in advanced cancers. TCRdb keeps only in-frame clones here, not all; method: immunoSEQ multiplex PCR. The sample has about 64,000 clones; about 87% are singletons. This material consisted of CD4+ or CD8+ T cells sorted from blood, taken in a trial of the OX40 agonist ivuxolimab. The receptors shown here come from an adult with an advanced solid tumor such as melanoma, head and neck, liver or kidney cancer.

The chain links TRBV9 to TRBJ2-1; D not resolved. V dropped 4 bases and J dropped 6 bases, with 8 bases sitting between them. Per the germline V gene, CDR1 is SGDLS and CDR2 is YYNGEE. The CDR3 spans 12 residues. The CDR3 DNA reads TGTGCCAGCAGCCTATCAGGCAATGAGCAGTTCTTC. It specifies CASSLSGNEQFF.

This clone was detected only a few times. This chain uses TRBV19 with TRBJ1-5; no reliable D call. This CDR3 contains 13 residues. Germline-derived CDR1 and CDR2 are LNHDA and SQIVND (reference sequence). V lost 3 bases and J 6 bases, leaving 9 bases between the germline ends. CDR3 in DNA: TGTGCCAGTAGTATCCGGACTGTTCAGCCCCAGCATTTT. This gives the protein CASSIRTVQPQHF.

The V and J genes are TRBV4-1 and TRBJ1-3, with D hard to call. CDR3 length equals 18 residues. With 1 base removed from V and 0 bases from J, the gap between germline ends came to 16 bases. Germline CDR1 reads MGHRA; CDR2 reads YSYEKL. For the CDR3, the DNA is TGCGCCAGCAGCCAAGTCTTGCAGGCCCGATACTCTGGAAACACCATATATTTT. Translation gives CASSQVLQARYSGNTIYF.

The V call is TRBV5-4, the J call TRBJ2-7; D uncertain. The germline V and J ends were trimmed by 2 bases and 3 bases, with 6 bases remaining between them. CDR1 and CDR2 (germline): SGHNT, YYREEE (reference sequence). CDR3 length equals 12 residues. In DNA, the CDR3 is TGTGCCAGCAGCTTAATGAACTACGAGCAGTACTTC. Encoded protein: CASSLMNYEQYF.

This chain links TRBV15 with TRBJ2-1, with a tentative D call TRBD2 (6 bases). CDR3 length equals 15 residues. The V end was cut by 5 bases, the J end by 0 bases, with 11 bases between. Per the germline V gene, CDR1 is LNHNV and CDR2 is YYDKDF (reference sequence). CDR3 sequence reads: CATSRGDGSYNEQFF. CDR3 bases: TGTGCCACCAGCCGCGGGGACGGCTCCTACAATGAGCAGTTCTTC.

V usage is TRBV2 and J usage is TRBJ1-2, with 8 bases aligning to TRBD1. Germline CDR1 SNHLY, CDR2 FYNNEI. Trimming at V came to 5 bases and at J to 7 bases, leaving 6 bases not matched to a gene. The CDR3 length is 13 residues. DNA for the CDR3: TGTGCCAGCAGTAGTCAGGGGGCCGGTGGCTACACCTTC. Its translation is CASSSQGAGGYTF.

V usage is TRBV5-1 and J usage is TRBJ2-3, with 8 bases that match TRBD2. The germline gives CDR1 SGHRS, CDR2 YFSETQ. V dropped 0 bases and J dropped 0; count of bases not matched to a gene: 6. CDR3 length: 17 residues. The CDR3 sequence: CASSLGSTSGSTDTQYF. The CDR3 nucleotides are TGCGCCAGCAGCTTGGGTTCTACTAGCGGTAGCACAGATACGCAGTATTTT.

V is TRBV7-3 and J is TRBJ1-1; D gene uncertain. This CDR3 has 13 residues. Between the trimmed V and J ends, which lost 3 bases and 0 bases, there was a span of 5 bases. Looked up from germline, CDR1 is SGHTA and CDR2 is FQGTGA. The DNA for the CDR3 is TGTGCCAGCAGCTTCACAGTGAACACTGAAGCTTTCTTT. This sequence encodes CASSFTVNTEAFF.

DNA of the CDR3: TGTGCCAGCAGCCAAGACGGCGGCGGGCTCATGGAGCAGTTCTTC. Translation gives CASSQDGGGLMEQFF. V gene TRBV4-2 combines with J gene TRBJ2-1, with D perhaps matching TRBD2 (5 bases). V lost 0 bases to trimming and J lost 10 bases, with 16 bases between them. The CDR3 spans 15 residues. Germline V lookup: CDR1 LGHNA, CDR2 YNFKEQ.

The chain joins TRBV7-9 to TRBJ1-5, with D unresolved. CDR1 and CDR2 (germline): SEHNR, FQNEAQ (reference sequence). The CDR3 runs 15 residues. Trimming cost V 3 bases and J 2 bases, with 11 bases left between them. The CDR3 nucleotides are TGTGCCAGCAGCTTGGAAGGGTTCGGCAATCAGCCCCAGCATTTT. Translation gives CASSLEGFGNQPQHF.

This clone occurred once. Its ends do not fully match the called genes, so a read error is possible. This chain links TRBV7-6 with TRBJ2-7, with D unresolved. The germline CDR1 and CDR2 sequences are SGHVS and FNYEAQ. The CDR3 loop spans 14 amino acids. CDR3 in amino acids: CASSLSPSSHEQYF. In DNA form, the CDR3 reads TGTGCCAGCAGCTTATCTCCAAGCTCCCACGAGCAGTACTTC.

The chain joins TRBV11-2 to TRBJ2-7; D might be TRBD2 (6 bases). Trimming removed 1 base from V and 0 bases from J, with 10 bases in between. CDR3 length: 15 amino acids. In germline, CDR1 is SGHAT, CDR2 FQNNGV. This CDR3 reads CASSLVPSASYEQYF. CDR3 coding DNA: TGTGCCAGCAGCTTAGTTCCTAGCGCCTCCTACGAGCAGTACTTC. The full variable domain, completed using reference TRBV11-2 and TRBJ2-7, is EAGVAQSPRYKIIEKRQSVAFWCNPISGHATLYWYQQILGQGPKLLIQFQNNGVVDDSQLPKDRFSAERLKGVDSTLKIQPAKLEDSAVYLCASSLVPSASYEQYFGPGTRLTVT.

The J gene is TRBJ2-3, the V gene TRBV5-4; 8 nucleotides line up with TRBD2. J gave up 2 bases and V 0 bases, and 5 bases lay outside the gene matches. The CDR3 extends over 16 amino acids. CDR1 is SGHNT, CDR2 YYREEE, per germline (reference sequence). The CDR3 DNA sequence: TGTGCCAGCAGCTTGGAAAGCGGGAGAGTCACAGATACGCAGTATTTT. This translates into CASSLESGRVTDTQYF.

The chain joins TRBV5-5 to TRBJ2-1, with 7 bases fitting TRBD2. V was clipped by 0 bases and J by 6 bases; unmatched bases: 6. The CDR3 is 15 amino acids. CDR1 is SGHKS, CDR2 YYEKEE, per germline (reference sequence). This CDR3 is CASSLGSSGLNEQFF. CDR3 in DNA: TGTGCCAGCAGCTTGGGCTCTAGCGGCCTCAATGAGCAGTTCTTC.

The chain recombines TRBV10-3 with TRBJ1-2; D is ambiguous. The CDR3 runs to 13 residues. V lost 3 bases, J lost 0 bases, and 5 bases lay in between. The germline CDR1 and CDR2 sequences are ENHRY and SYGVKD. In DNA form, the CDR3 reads TGTGCCATCAGTGAACAGACTAACTATGGCTACACCTTC. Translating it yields CAISEQTNYGYTF.

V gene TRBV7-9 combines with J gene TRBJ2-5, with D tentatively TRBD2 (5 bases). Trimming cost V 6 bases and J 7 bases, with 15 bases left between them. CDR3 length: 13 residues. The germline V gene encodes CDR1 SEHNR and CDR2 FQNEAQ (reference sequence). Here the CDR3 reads CASRETDLGTQYF. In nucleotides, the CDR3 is TGTGCCAGCAGAGAGACGGACTTAGGGACCCAGTACTTC. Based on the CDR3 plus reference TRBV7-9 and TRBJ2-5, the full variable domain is DTGVSQNPRHKITKRGQNVTFRCDPISEHNRLYWYRQTLGQGPEFLTYFQNEAQLEKSRLLSDRFSAERPKGSFSTLEIQRTEQGDSAMYLCASRETDLGTQYFGPGTRLLVL.

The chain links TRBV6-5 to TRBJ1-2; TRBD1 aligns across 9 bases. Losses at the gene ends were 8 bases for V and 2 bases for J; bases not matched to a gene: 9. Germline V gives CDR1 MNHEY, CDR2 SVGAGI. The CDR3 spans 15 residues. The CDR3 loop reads CASHTPGQGNYGYTF. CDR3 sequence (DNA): TGTGCCAGCCATACCCCAGGACAGGGGAACTATGGCTACACCTTC.

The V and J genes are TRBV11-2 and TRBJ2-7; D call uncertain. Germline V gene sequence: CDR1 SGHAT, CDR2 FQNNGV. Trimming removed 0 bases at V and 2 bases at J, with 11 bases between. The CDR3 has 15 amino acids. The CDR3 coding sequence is TGTGCCAGCAGCTTAGATCAGCAGGCGCCCTACGAGCAGTACTTC. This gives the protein CASSLDQQAPYEQYF.

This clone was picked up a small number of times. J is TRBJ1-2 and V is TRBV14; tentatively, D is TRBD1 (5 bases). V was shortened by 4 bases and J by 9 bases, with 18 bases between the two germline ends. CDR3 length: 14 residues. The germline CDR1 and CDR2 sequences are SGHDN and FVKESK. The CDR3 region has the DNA TGTGCCAGCAGCCGAGACAGCTACCTTGTCCGCTACACCTTC. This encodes CASSRDSYLVRYTF.

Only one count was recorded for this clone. CDR3 coding DNA: TGTGCCAGCAGTCCAGGACAGGGCGATTCTGGAAACACCATATATTTT. This gives the protein CASSPGQGDSGNTIYF. The chain carries TRBV28 and TRBJ1-3, with 8 bases that match TRBD1. J gave up 1 base and V 5 bases, and 7 bases lay outside the gene matches. The CDR3 has 16 residues. Germline V CDR1 and CDR2: MDHEN, SYDVKM.

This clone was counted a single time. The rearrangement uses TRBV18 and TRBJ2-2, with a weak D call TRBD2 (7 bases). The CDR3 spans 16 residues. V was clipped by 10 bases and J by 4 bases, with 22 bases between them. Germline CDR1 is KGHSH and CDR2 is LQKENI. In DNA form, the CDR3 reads TGTGCCACCGGGGGGCTCGACGGCTCTATCACCGGGGAGCTGTTTTTT. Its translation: CATGGLDGSITGELFF.

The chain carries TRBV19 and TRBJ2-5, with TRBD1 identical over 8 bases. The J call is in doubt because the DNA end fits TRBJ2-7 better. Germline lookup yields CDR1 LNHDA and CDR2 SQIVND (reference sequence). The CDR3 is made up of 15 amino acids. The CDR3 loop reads CASRARTGIPYEQYF. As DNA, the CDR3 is TGTGCCAGTAGAGCACGGACAGGGATTCCCTACGAGCAGTACTTC.

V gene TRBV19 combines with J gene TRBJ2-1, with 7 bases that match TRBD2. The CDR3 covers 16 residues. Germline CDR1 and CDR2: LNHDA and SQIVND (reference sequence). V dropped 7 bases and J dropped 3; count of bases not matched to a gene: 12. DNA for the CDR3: TGTGCCAGTAAATCTGGCTTGGCTAGCGGCTACAATGAGCAGTTCTTC. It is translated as CASKSGLASGYNEQFF. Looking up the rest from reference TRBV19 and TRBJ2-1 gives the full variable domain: DGGITQSPKYLFRKEGQNVTLSCEQNLNHDAMYWYRQDPGQGLRLIYYSQIVNDFQKGDIAEGYSVSREKKESFPLTVTSAQKNPTAFYLCASKSGLASGYNEQFFGPGTRLTVL.

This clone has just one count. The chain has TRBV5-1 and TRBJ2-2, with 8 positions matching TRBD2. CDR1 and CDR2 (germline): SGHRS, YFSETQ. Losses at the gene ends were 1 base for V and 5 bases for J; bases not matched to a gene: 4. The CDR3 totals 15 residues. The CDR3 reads CASSLYAGGTGELFF. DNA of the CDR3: TGCGCCAGCAGCTTGTACGCGGGAGGTACCGGGGAGCTGTTTTTT.

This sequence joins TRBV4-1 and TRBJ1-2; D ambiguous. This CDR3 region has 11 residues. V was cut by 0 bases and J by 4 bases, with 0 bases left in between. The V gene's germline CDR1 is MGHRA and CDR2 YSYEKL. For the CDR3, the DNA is TGCGCCAGCAGCCAAGACTATGGCTACACCTTC. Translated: CASSQDYGYTF.

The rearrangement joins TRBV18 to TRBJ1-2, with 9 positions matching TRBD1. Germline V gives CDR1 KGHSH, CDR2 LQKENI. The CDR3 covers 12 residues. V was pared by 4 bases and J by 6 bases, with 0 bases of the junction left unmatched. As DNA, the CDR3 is TGTGCCAGCTCACGGACAGGGGATGGCTACACCTTC. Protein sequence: CASSRTGDGYTF.

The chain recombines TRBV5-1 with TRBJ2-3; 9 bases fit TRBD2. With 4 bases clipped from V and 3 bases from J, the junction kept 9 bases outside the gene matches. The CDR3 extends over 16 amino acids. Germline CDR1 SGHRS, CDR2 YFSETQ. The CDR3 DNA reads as TGCGCCAGCAGCCTTGCCCTAGCGGGGACTACAGATACGCAGTATTTT. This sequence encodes CASSLALAGTTDTQYF.

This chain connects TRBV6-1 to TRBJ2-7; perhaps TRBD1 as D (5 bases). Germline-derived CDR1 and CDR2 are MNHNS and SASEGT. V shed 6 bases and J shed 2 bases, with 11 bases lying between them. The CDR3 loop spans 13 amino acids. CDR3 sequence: CASSKDNPYEQYF. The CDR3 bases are TGTGCCAGCAGCAAGGACAACCCCTACGAGCAGTACTTC.

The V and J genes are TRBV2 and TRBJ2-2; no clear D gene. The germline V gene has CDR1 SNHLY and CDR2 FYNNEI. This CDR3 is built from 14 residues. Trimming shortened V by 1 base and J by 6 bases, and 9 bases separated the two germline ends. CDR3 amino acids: CASSEGFRPGELFF. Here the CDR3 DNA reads TGTGCCAGCAGTGAAGGTTTCCGGCCCGGGGAGCTGTTTTTT.